This T cell receptor beta chain comes out of a study of PD-L1 blockade in urothelial cancer (dated by TCRdb to about 2017). General notes on the study: Therapy was started at some point between 2014 and 2016 for all patients, and atezolizumab 1,200 mg was administered intravenously every 3 weeks. TCR sequencing covered pretreatment tumor samples and matched, serially collected peripheral blood taken before and after atezolizumab treatment. Blood samples were analyzed at two time points: 3 weeks after treatment start (second dose) and 6 weeks after treatment start. Several patients achieved durable clinical benefit and 15 to 20 did not. An ECOG performance status of 0 or 1 was recorded for the patients, and 0 to 3 prior chemotherapy regimens had been received by the patients. Twenty-nine patients had pretreatment blood TCR-seq, approximately 24 had at least one posttreatment blood collection, and approximately 24 had tumor TCR-seq. About 85% of the roughly 29 patients were males with bladder-origin urothelial cancer, and about two thirds of the roughly 30 reported a prior smoking history. Durable clinical benefit meant progression-free survival longer than 6 months, and TCR features were also tested against progression-free and overall survival. Blood samples yielded a median of approximately 150,000 T cells and more than 80,000 unique TCRs, with median clonality 0.080. Whole exome sequencing and RNA sequencing of pretreatment tumors were performed alongside TCR sequencing in the same patients. The study was an exploratory multi-omic analysis of somatic, immune and clinical correlates of response to PD-L1 blockade with atezolizumab in urothelial cancer. The paper's findings and limits, for the study overall: A pretreatment peripheral blood TCR clonality below the median was linked to improved progression-free and overall survival. Among patients with durable benefit, tumor-associated TCR clones showed greater expansion in peripheral blood 3 weeks after treatment started (n ≈ 20, p = 0.022). Because of the small sample size (n of about 29) and the many exploratory analyses performed, the results are intended to be regarded as hypothesis-generating.

About this clone: What antigen it recognizes has not been identified. The input lacks base qualities; no much larger clone sits a single base away.

Read against the paper, the sample's time point label means: pretreatment peripheral blood. The cohort included under 35 patients with locally advanced or metastatic urothelial carcinoma who were treated at Memorial Sloan Kettering on a trial protocol. Peripheral blood mononuclear cells were collected pretreatment and during treatment, with between 1 and 8 total time points per patient. The Qiagen DNeasy Blood extraction kit was used to purify genomic DNA from total PBMCs and tumor samples. PBMCs were collected pretreatment and during treatment, and were isolated and stored as previously described. Each PCR received spiked-in synthetic TCR analog templates so that absolute template abundance could be estimated from read counts. TCRbeta CDR3 regions were amplified from genomic DNA with bias-controlled V and J gene primers using the immunoSEQ assay. Rearranged TCRbeta segments were sequenced at approximately 20X coverage. In the paper's pipeline: Sequencing errors were corrected by clustering and CDR3s were annotated against IMGT to assign V, D and J genes. Only productive TCRbeta rearrangements were used in downstream analyses, excluding out-of-frame or stop-codon sequences. Clonality was computed as one minus Shannon entropy normalized by the log of the number of unique productive sequences. Fisher's exact test with Benjamini-Hochberg correction, using a cutoff of adjusted p below 0.01, was how clones that differed between time points or between blood and tumor were identified. What TCRdb holds here is the immuneACCESS table cut down to in-frame rearrangements. Part of the clones is not present; checked against another copy, under half of the missing clones reflect an unresolved V gene, and the others are unexplained. From that table come the V and J calls and clone size; the DNA was used to work out D and trimming. This sample holds some 90,000 clones; roughly 90% were observed only once. The top ten hold about 0.89% of the sample.

This clonotype was obtained from an elderly woman with urothelial cancer. Sequenced here: PBMCs, sampled around atezolizumab (anti-PD-L1) treatment.

The nucleotides are TGTGCCAGCAGCGTAGCTGGAGCGACAGCTTGGTACGAGCAGTACTTC. It encodes CASSVAGATAWYEQYF. The rearrangement combines TRBV9 with TRBJ2-7; a weak D assignment points to TRBD1 (5 bases agree). Cut back by 0 bases and 4 bases, the V and J ends lie 17 bases apart. The CDR3 runs 16 residues from the cysteine to the phenylalanine. The kept DNA is CDR3 alone, 48 bases in frame from the first base. The germline V gene specifies SGDLS as CDR1 and YYNGEE as CDR2.